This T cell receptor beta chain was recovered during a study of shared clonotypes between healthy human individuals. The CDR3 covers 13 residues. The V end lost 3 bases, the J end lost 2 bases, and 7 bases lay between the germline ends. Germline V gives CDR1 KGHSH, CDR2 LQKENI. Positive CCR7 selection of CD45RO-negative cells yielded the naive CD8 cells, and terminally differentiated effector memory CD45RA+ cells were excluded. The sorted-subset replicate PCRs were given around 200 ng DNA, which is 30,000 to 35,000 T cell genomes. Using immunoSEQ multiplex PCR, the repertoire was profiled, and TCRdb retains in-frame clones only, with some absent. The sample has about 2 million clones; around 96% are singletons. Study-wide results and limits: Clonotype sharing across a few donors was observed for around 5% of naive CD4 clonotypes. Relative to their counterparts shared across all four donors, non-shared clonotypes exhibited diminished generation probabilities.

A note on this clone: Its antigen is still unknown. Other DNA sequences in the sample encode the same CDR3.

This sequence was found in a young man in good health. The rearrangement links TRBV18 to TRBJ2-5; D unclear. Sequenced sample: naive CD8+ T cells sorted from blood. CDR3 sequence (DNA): TGTGCCAGCTCACCTGGGTTACAAGAGACCCAGTACTTC. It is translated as CASSPGLQETQYF.